Listed below are T cell receptor beta chains from one sample, sequenced in a study of T cells in Graves' hyperthyroidism and ophthalmopathy. One entry per CDR3 protein results from TCRdb running MiXCR on the multiplex PCR reads. The sample shows about 610,000 distinct CDR3 sequences, approximately 15% of them seen only once. The specimen sequenced was blood. The receptors shown here come from a woman aged 40-49 years with Graves' ophthalmopathy. The CDR3 runs from the conserved cysteine through the conserved F or W. A D gene is named only where the DNA matches it firmly. Size tells how often a clone was seen (once, few, many) or the class of an expanded clone, and some rows leave it out.

abundance: NA; d_gene: NA; v_gene: TRBV20-1; j_gene: TRBJ2-7; CDR3aa: CSARDRQNFFYEQYF; CDR3nt: TGCAGTGCTAGGGACAGACAGAACTTTTTCTACGAGCAGTACTTC
abundance: NA; d_gene: TRBD2; v_gene: TRBV20-1; j_gene: TRBJ2-1; CDR3aa: CSANTLAGGSYNEQFF; CDR3nt: TGCAGTGCCAATACGTTAGCGGGAGGATCCTACAATGAGCAGTTCTTC
abundance: NA; d_gene: NA; v_gene: TRBV6-1; j_gene: TRBJ1-5; CDR3aa: CASGPDYQPQHF; CDR3nt: TGTGCCAGCGGCCCGGATTATCAGCCCCAGCATTTT
abundance: many; d_gene: NA; v_gene: TRBV11-2; j_gene: TRBJ1-5; CDR3aa: CASSFTADQPQHF; CDR3nt: TGTGCCAGCAGCTTTACAGCGGACCAGCCCCAGCATTTT
abundance: many; d_gene: NA; v_gene: TRBV12-3/TRBV12-4; j_gene: TRBJ2-7; CDR3aa: CASSLLGLVYEQYF; CDR3nt: TGTGCCAGCAGTTTATTGGGCCTGGTTTACGAGCAGTACTTC
abundance: few; d_gene: NA; v_gene: TRBV6-6; j_gene: TRBJ2-1; CDR3aa: CASSYLNNEQFF; CDR3nt: TGTGCCAGCAGTTACTTGAACAATGAGCAGTTCTTC
abundance: NA; d_gene: NA; v_gene: TRBV20-1; j_gene: TRBJ2-1; CDR3aa: CSARLSRDWEQFF; CDR3nt: TGCAGTGCTAGACTCTCCCGGGACTGGGAGCAGTTCTTC
abundance: NA; d_gene: NA; v_gene: TRBV15; j_gene: TRBJ1-1; CDR3aa: CATSRGTANREAFF; CDR3nt: TGTGCCACCAGCAGAGGGACGGCGAACCGTGAAGCTTTCTTT
abundance: few; d_gene: NA; v_gene: TRBV6-5; j_gene: TRBJ1-5; CDR3aa: CASSYSSGWGQPQHF; CDR3nt: TGTGCCAGCAGTTACTCGAGTGGGTGGGGGCAGCCCCAGCATTTT
abundance: NA; d_gene: TRBD1; v_gene: TRBV27; j_gene: TRBJ2-5; CDR3aa: CASRGWDRGRGETQYF; CDR3nt: TGTGCCAGCAGGGGGTGGGACAGGGGGCGAGGGGAGACCCAGTACTTC
abundance: NA; d_gene: NA; v_gene: TRBV5-1; j_gene: TRBJ2-5; CDR3aa: CASSLGGPQINGETQYF; CDR3nt: TGCGCCAGCAGCCTGGGGGGGCCCCAAATCAATGGGGAGACCCAGTACTTC
abundance: many; d_gene: NA; v_gene: TRBV12-3/TRBV12-4; j_gene: TRBJ1-1; CDR3aa: CASSNSVGLNTEAFF; CDR3nt: TGTGCCAGCAGTAATAGTGTCGGATTGAACACTGAAGCTTTCTTT
abundance: NA; d_gene: NA; v_gene: TRBV6-2/TRBV6-3; j_gene: TRBJ2-1; CDR3aa: CASSYSVVGKLGSEQFF; CDR3nt: TGTGCCAGCAGTTACTCGGTGGTAGGGAAGTTGGGAAGTGAGCAGTTCTTC
abundance: NA; d_gene: NA; v_gene: TRBV10-2; j_gene: TRBJ2-7; CDR3aa: CASSTRASYEQYF; CDR3nt: TGCGCCAGCTCGACTAGGGCGTCCTACGAGCAGTACTTC
abundance: NA; d_gene: NA; v_gene: TRBV20-1; j_gene: TRBJ2-1; CDR3aa: CSASSKGLSNEQFF; CDR3nt: TGCAGTGCTAGTAGTAAAGGGTTAAGCAATGAGCAGTTCTTC
abundance: NA; d_gene: TRBD2; v_gene: TRBV20-1; j_gene: TRBJ2-1; CDR3aa: CSASSGTVNEQFF; CDR3nt: TGCAGTGCCTCTAGCGGGACCGTCAATGAGCAGTTCTTC
abundance: few; d_gene: NA; v_gene: TRBV5-1; j_gene: TRBJ1-3; CDR3aa: CASSPGELSATIYF; CDR3nt: TGCGCCAGCAGCCCGGGAGAGTTGTCAGCCACCATATATTTT
abundance: NA; d_gene: TRBD1; v_gene: TRBV27; j_gene: TRBJ2-6; CDR3aa: CASRDRGKGRANVLTF; CDR3nt: TGTGCCAGCAGGGACAGGGGCAAAGGACGGGCCAACGTCCTGACTTTC
abundance: few; d_gene: NA; v_gene: TRBV11-2; j_gene: TRBJ2-1; CDR3aa: CASSLWIGSNEQFF; CDR3nt: TGTGCCAGCAGCTTATGGATAGGGTCAAATGAGCAGTTCTTC
abundance: NA; d_gene: TRBD1; v_gene: TRBV10-3; j_gene: TRBJ1-1; CDR3aa: CAISSPGGQGAASTEAFF; CDR3nt: TGTGCCATCAGTTCCCCCGGGGGACAGGGGGCCGCGAGCACTGAAGCTTTCTTT
abundance: few; d_gene: TRBD1; v_gene: TRBV28; j_gene: TRBJ2-7; CDR3aa: CASRKGGTGSNEQYF; CDR3nt: TGTGCCAGCAGAAAGGGGGGGACAGGGAGCAACGAGCAGTACTTC
abundance: many; d_gene: NA; v_gene: TRBV3-1; j_gene: TRBJ1-1; CDR3aa: CASSQAYGRSEAFF; CDR3nt: TGTGCCAGCAGCCAGGCATATGGTCGGTCTGAAGCTTTCTTT
abundance: many; d_gene: NA; v_gene: TRBV28; j_gene: TRBJ1-1; CDR3aa: CAGSSLRRAEAFF; CDR3nt: TGTGCCGGCAGTTCCCTGAGAAGGGCTGAAGCTTTCTTT
abundance: NA; d_gene: NA; v_gene: TRBV6-9; j_gene: TRBJ1-6; CDR3aa: CASSYPNSPLHF; CDR3nt: TGTGCCAGCAGTTACCCGAATTCACCCCTCCACTTT
abundance: many; d_gene: TRBD1; v_gene: TRBV2; j_gene: TRBJ1-3; CDR3aa: CASSTGAPTGNTIYF; CDR3nt: TGTGCCAGCAGTACAGGGGCACCCACTGGAAACACCATATATTTT
abundance: many; d_gene: NA; v_gene: TRBV14; j_gene: TRBJ2-1; CDR3aa: CASSQASFYNEQFF; CDR3nt: TGTGCCAGCAGCCAAGCGTCATTCTACAATGAGCAGTTCTTC
abundance: NA; d_gene: NA; v_gene: TRBV5-4; j_gene: TRBJ1-5; CDR3aa: CASSLAGGPGQPQHF; CDR3nt: TGTGCCAGCAGCTTGGCCGGGGGGCCCGGTCAGCCCCAGCATTTT
abundance: few; d_gene: NA; v_gene: TRBV12-3/TRBV12-4; j_gene: TRBJ2-2; CDR3aa: CASSFSGFTTGELFF; CDR3nt: TGTGCCAGCAGTTTTTCGGGTTTTACGACCGGGGAGCTGTTTTTT
abundance: few; d_gene: TRBD1; v_gene: TRBV19; j_gene: TRBJ2-1; CDR3aa: CATQSVFEFGTGDEQFF; CDR3nt: TGTGCCACCCAGAGTGTTTTCGAGTTCGGGACAGGGGATGAGCAGTTCTTC
abundance: many; d_gene: TRBD1; v_gene: TRBV28; j_gene: TRBJ1-5; CDR3aa: CASSPPGQSNQPQHF; CDR3nt: TGTGCCAGCAGTCCTCCGGGACAGAGCAATCAGCCCCAGCATTTT
abundance: NA; d_gene: NA; v_gene: TRBV4-1; j_gene: TRBJ1-1; CDR3aa: CASSQEGGELRAFF; CDR3nt: TGCGCCAGCAGCCAAGAGGGAGGGGAGCTGAGAGCTTTCTTT
abundance: many; d_gene: NA; v_gene: TRBV2; j_gene: TRBJ2-5; CDR3aa: CASSPTPNQETQYF; CDR3nt: TGTGCCAGCAGTCCAACACCAAACCAAGAGACCCAGTACTTC
abundance: many; d_gene: NA; v_gene: TRBV7-2; j_gene: TRBJ1-1; CDR3aa: CASSAWGVEAFF; CDR3nt: TGTGCCAGCAGCGCCTGGGGGGTTGAAGCTTTCTTT
abundance: many; d_gene: NA; v_gene: TRBV5-6; j_gene: TRBJ1-1; CDR3aa: CASSLDTGTVNTEAFF; CDR3nt: TGTGCCAGCAGCTTGGACACCGGGACGGTGAACACTGAAGCTTTCTTT
abundance: NA; d_gene: TRBD1; v_gene: TRBV28; j_gene: TRBJ1-2; CDR3aa: CASSSRGARGYTF; CDR3nt: TGTGCCAGCAGTTCCAGGGGGGCTCGGGGCTACACCTTC
abundance: many; d_gene: NA; v_gene: TRBV18; j_gene: TRBJ1-1; CDR3aa: CALASSPGAEAFF; CDR3nt: TGTGCGTTAGCCAGCTCACCAGGGGCTGAAGCTTTCTTT
abundance: many; d_gene: NA; v_gene: TRBV5-6; j_gene: TRBJ2-1; CDR3aa: CASSLFAGSVGGNEQFF; CDR3nt: TGTGCCAGCAGCTTGTTTGCGGGATCAGTTGGGGGCAATGAGCAGTTCTTC
abundance: many; d_gene: NA; v_gene: TRBV28; j_gene: TRBJ2-3; CDR3aa: CASRRGLTDTQYF; CDR3nt: TGTGCCAGCAGGCGGGGCCTCACAGATACGCAGTATTTT
abundance: once; d_gene: NA; v_gene: TRBV5-1; j_gene: TRBJ2-3; CDR3aa: CASSLGGTRANTQYF; CDR3nt: TGCGCCAGCAGCTTGGGGGGGACCAGGGCCAATACGCAGTATTTT
abundance: NA; d_gene: NA; v_gene: TRBV10-3; j_gene: TRBJ2-1; CDR3aa: CAISVSGSPGLNEQFF; CDR3nt: TGTGCCATCAGTGTCTCAGGTTCGCCAGGGCTGAATGAGCAGTTCTTC
abundance: few; d_gene: TRBD1; v_gene: TRBV7-9; j_gene: TRBJ1-2; CDR3aa: CASSQQGEVYGYTF; CDR3nt: TGTGCCAGCAGCCAGCAGGGGGAGGTCTATGGCTACACCTTC
abundance: few; d_gene: TRBD1; v_gene: TRBV4-1; j_gene: TRBJ2-3; CDR3aa: CASSQDGTGVTDTQYF; CDR3nt: TGCGCCAGCAGCCAAGATGGGACAGGGGTCACAGATACGCAGTATTTT
abundance: NA; d_gene: TRBD1; v_gene: TRBV19; j_gene: TRBJ1-1; CDR3aa: CASIPRGDRRNTEAFF; CDR3nt: TGTGCCAGTATACCTCGAGGGGACAGGAGGAACACTGAAGCTTTCTTT
abundance: NA; d_gene: NA; v_gene: TRBV4-1; j_gene: TRBJ1-5; CDR3aa: CASSPSPVDQPQHF; CDR3nt: TGCGCCAGCAGCCCCTCGCCGGTTGATCAGCCCCAGCATTTT
abundance: NA; d_gene: TRBD2; v_gene: TRBV7-9; j_gene: TRBJ2-1; CDR3aa: CASLLLAGTYNEQFF; CDR3nt: TGTGCCAGCCTGCTTCTAGCGGGCACCTACAATGAGCAGTTCTTC
abundance: NA; d_gene: TRBD2; v_gene: TRBV20-1; j_gene: TRBJ2-1; CDR3aa: CSARNEAGRTPIEQFF; CDR3nt: TGCAGTGCTAGAAACGAAGCGGGACGGACTCCAATCGAGCAGTTCTTC
abundance: NA; d_gene: TRBD1; v_gene: TRBV24-1; j_gene: TRBJ2-1; CDR3aa: CATSGNSGTGVGNEQFF; CDR3nt: TGTGCCACCAGTGGGAATTCCGGGACAGGGGTTGGCAATGAGCAGTTCTTC
abundance: many; d_gene: NA; v_gene: TRBV5-1; j_gene: TRBJ2-1; CDR3aa: CASSLSDSNEQFF; CDR3nt: TGCGCCAGCAGCTTGAGTGACAGCAATGAGCAGTTCTTC
abundance: many; d_gene: TRBD2; v_gene: TRBV7-6; j_gene: TRBJ2-7; CDR3aa: CASSMGLAGRYEQYF; CDR3nt: TGTGCCAGCAGTATGGGACTAGCGGGACGCTACGAGCAGTACTTC
abundance: many; d_gene: NA; v_gene: TRBV6-2/TRBV6-3; j_gene: TRBJ2-7; CDR3aa: CASSYEQNYEQYF; CDR3nt: TGTGCCAGCAGTTACGAACAGAACTACGAGCAGTACTTC
abundance: NA; d_gene: NA; v_gene: TRBV10-3; j_gene: TRBJ2-3; CDR3aa: CAIKSDATITDTQYF; CDR3nt: TGTGCCATCAAGTCGGACGCCACGATTACAGATACGCAGTATTTT
abundance: few; d_gene: TRBD1; v_gene: TRBV19; j_gene: TRBJ1-2; CDR3aa: CASSRSGGEWGYTF; CDR3nt: TGTGCCAGTAGCCGTTCAGGGGGCGAATGGGGCTACACCTTC
abundance: few; d_gene: TRBD2; v_gene: TRBV2; j_gene: TRBJ2-1; CDR3aa: CASSEGGGPAGADNEQFF; CDR3nt: TGTGCCAGCAGTGAAGGGGGCGGACCAGCGGGAGCCGACAATGAGCAGTTCTTC
abundance: many; d_gene: NA; v_gene: TRBV28; j_gene: TRBJ1-1; CDR3aa: CASSFPGVGTEAFF; CDR3nt: TGTGCCAGCAGTTTTCCGGGAGTCGGGACTGAAGCTTTCTTT